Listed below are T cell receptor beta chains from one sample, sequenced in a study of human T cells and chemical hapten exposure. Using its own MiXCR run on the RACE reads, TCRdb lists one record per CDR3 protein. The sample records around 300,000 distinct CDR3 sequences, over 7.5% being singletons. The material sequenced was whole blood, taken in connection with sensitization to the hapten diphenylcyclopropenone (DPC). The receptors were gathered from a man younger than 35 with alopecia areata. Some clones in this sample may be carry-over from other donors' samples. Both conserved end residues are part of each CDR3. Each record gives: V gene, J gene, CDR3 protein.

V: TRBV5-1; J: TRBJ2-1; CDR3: CASSSLGENEQFF
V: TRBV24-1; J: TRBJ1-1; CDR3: CATGDGHAEAFF
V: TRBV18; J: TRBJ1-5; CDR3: CASSQRTGPYSNQPQHF
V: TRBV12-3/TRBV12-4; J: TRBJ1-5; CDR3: CASSSGTGGFQPQHF
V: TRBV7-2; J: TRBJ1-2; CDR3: CASSLVPDGYTF
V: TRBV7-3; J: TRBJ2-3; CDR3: CASSAPRCPTLPSTDTQYF
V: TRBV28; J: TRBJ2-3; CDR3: CASSQGGTDTQYF
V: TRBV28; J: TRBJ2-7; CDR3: CASSLGQGELEREQYF
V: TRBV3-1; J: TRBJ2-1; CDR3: CASSQDRAETKQFF
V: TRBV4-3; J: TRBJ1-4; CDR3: CASSQEVSRFNEKLFF
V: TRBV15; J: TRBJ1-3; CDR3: CATSRDLWELSGNTIYF
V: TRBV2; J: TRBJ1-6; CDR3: CASSDRWGSPLHF
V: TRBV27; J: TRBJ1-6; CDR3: CASSLRMGYNSPLHF
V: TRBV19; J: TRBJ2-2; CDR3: CASSKSASGVDTGELFF
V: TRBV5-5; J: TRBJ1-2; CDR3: CASSLGVAGGYTF
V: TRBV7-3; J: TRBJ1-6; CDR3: CASSATAGEDSPLHF
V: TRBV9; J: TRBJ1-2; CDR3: CASSVGSAERGYTF
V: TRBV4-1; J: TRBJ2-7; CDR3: CASSQDHRGRSAYEQYF
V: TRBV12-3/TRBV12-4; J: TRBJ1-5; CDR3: CASSMSRAIFDQPQHF
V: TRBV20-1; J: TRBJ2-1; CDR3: CSAIGQGAINDEQFF
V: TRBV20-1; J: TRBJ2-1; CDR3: CSVLKTISATLDEQFF
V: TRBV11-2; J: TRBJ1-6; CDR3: CASSRTRQGASYNSPLHF
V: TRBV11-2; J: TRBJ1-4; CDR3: CASSLLVGTNEKLFF
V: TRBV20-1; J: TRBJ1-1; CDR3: CSAGVQGPNTEAFF
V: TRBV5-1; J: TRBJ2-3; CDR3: CASRLTDTQYF
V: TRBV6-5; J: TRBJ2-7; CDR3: CASSPNLHSYEQYF
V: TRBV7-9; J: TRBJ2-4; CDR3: CASSSGMLAKNIQYF
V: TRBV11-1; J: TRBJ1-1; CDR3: CASSLAYDGTTEAFF
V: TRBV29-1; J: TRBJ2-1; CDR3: CSVEDQETGFFSYNEQFF
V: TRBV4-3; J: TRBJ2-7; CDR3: CASSQDRGSRGSYEQYF
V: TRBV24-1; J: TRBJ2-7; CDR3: CATSVTSDSYEQYF
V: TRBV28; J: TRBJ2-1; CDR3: CASSQAPGEYNEQFF
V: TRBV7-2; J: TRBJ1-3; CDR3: CASSSLDRAIGNTIYF
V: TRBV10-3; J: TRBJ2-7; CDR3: CASNNRGASSYEQYF
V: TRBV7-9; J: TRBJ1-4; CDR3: CASSWTGSTNEKLFF
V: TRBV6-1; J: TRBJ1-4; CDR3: CASSTNSGFDEKLFF
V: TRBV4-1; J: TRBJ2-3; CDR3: CASSQDTSGGSDTQYF
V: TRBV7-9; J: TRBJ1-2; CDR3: CASTTAGPYGYTF
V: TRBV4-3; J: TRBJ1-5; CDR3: CASSQDHGRGLQPQHF
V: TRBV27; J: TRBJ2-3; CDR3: CASSFRRTDTQYF
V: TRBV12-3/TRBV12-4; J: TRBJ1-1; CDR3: CASSLGPGWSEAFF
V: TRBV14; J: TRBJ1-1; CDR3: CASSYGQGTEAFF
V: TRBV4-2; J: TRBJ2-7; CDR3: CASSQTGGVYEQYF
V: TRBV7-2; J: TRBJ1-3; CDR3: CASSLPNPKLYF
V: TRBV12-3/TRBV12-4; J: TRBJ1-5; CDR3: CVSTRSGGNQPQHF
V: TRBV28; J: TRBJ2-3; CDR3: CASSLISGRSTDTQYF
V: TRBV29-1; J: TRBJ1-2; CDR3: CSVDRGTAGGYTF
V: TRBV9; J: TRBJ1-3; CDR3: CASSTPSSGNTIYF
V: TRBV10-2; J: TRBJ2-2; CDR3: CASRAPGGSYTGELFF
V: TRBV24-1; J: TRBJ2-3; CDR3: CATSGNTDTQYF